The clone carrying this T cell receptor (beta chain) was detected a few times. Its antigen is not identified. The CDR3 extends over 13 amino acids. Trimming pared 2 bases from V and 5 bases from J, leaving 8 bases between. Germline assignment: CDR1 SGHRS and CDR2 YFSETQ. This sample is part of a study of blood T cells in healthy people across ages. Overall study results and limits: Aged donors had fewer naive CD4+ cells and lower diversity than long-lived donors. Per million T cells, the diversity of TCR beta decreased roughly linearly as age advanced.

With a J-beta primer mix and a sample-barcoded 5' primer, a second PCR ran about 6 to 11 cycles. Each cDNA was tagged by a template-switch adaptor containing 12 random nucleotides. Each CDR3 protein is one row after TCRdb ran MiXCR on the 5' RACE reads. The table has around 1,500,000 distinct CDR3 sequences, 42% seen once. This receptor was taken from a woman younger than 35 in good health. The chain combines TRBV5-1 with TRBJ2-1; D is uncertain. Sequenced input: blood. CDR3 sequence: CASSLLPNNEQFF. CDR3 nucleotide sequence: TGCGCCAGCAGCTTATTGCCTAACAATGAGCAGTTCTTC.